This TCR beta chain was sequenced in a study of T cell repertoires in cytomegalovirus infection. The CDR3 sequence is 16 residues long. Germline CDR1 MGHDK, CDR2 SYGVNS. After removal of 5 bases from V and 1 base from J, the junction contained 4 bases not matched to a gene. Each CDR3 protein gets one entry after TCRdb re-called the reads with MiXCR. The data show more than 300,000 distinct CDR3 sequences, about a third seen once. The count of this clonotype is one. As yet, its antigen is unknown. The sequence was collected from a human donor in good health (CMV status not recorded). Some clones in this sample may be carry-over from other donors' samples. The sequencing here drew on cultured PBMCs, taken from culture after CMV antigen stimulation. The chain carries TRBV25-1 and TRBJ2-4, with 11 bases fitting TRBD1. The CDR3 DNA is TGTGCCAGCAGTTACCGGGACAGGGGGGCCAAAAACATTCAGTACTTC. This encodes CASSYRDRGAKNIQYF.